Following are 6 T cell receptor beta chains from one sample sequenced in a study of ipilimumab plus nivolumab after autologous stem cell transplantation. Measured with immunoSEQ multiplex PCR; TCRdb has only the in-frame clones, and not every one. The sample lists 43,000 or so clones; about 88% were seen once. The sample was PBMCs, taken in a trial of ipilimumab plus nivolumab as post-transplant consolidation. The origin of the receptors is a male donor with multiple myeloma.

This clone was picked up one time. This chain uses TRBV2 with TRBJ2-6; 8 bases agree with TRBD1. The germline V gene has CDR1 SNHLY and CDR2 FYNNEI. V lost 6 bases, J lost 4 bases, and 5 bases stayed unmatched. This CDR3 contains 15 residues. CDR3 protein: CASRYRGAGANVLTF. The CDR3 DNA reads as TGTGCCAGCAGGTACAGGGGGGCCGGGGCCAACGTCCTGACTTTC.

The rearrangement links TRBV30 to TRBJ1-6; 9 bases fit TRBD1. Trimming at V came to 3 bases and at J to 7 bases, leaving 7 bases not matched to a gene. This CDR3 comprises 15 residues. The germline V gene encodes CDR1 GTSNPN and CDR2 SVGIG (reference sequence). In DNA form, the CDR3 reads TGTGCCTGGAGAACCCCGGGACAGGGCAATTCACCCCTCCACTTT. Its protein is CAWRTPGQGNSPLHF. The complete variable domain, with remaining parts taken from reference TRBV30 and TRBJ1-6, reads SQTIHQWPATLVQPVGSPLSLECTVEGTSNPNLYWYRQAAGRGLQLLFYSVGIGQISSEVPQNLSASRPQDRQFILSSKKLLLSDSGFYLCAWRTPGQGNSPLHFGNGTRLTVT.

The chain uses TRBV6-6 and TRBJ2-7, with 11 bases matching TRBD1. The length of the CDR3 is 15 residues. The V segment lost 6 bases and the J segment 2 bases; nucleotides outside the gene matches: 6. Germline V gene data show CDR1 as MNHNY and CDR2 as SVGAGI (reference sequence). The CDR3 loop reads CASSGGQGATYEQYF. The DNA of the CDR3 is TGTGCCAGCAGCGGAGGACAGGGGGCTACCTACGAGCAGTACTTC.

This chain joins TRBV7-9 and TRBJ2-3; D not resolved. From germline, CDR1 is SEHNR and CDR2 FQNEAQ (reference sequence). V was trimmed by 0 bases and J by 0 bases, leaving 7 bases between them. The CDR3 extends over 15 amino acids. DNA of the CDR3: TGTGCCAGCAGCTTAGCCTCCGTTAGCACAGATACGCAGTATTTT. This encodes CASSLASVSTDTQYF.

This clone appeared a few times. CDR3 nucleotide sequence: TGCGCCAGCAAACTCAGGGAGTACCAAGAGACCCAGTACTTC. This codes for CASKLREYQETQYF. The chain is built from TRBV5-1 and TRBJ2-5; D may match TRBD1 or TRBD2 (5 bases each). Germline lookup yields CDR1 SGHRS and CDR2 YFSETQ. The CDR3 is made up of 14 amino acids. The V end lost 6 bases, the J end lost 0 bases, and 12 bases lay between the germline ends.

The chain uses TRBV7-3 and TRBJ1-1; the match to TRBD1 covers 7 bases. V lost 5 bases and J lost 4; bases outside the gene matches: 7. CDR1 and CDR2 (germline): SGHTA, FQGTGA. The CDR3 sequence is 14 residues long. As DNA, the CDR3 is TGTGCCAGCAGCCTTTCAGGGGGAGGCACTGAAGCTTTCTTT. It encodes CASSLSGGGTEAFF.